This TCR beta chain was found in a study of T cell changes during pregnancy in multiple sclerosis. Method: immunoSEQ multiplex PCR; TCRdb's copy keeps in-frame clones and lacks some. The sample includes 85,000 to 100,000 clones, roughly 90% of them seen just once. CDR3 size: 14 residues. J lost 11 bases, V lost 6 bases, and 13 bases had no gene match. Germline CDR1 and CDR2: MNHNS and SASEGT. The TCR comes from a female donor with multiple sclerosis, enrolled in a pregnancy study. This material consisted of peripheral blood, taken in the first trimester of pregnancy. The V and J genes are TRBV6-1 and TRBJ1-1; 9 nucleotides match TRBD1. The CDR3 spells CASSQQGAGALAFF. The CDR3 nucleotides read TGTGCCAGCAGCCAACAGGGGGCTGGGGCTCTGGCTTTCTTT.